This TCR beta chain was retrieved from a study of T-cell memory formation after mild COVID-19. CDR3 length: 14 residues. V was trimmed by 9 bases and J by 4 bases, leaving 18 bases between them. CDR1 is SNHLY and CDR2 is FYNNEI in the germline V gene. One entry per CDR3 protein results from TCRdb running MiXCR on the 5' RACE reads. Altogether 13,000 or so distinct CDR3 sequences are present, around 11% being singletons, with the ten largest covering 49%. The table lists this clonotype with many counts. This rearrangement joins TRBV2 to TRBJ1-1; D gene ambiguous. Sequencing was performed on PBMCs or a T cell subset sorted from them (not recorded which). The clonotype was recovered from an adult woman who had mild COVID-19 (a few samples of this study predate the infection). Cell type and time point are not known. DNA for the CDR3: TGTGCCAGTATGTGGACTTCCTGGGCCACTGAAGCTTTCTTT. Translated, it gives CASMWTSWATEAFF.